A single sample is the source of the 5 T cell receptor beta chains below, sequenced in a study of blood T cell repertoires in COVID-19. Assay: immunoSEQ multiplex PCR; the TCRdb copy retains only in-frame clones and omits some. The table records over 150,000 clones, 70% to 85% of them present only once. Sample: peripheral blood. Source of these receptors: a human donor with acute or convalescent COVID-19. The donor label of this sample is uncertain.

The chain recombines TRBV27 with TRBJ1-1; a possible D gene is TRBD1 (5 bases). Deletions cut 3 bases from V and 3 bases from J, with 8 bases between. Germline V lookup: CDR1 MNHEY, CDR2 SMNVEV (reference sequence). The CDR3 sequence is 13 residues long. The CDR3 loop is CASSFGGYTEAFF. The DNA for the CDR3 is TGTGCCAGCAGTTTCGGGGGTTACACTGAAGCTTTCTTT.

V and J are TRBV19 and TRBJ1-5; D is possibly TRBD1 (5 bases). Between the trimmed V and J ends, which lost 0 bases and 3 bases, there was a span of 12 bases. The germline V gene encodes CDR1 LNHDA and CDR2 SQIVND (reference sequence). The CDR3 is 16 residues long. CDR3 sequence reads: CASSIDLAGNNQPQHF. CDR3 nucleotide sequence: TGTGCCAGTAGTATAGATCTGGCAGGGAACAATCAGCCCCAGCATTTT.

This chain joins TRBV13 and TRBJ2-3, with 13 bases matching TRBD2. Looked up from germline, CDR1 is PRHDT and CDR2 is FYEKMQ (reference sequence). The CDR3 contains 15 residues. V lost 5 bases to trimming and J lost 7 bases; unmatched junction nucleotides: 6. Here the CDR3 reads CASSRTSGRKNTQYF. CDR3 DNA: TGTGCCAGCAGCCGGACTAGCGGGAGAAAGAATACGCAGTATTTT.

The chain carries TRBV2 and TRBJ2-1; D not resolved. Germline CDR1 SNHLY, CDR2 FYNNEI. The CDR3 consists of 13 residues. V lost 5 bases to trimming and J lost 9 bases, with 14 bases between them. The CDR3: CASSNVETSEQFF. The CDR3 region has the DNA TGTGCCAGCAGTAACGTTGAAACAAGTGAGCAGTTCTTC.

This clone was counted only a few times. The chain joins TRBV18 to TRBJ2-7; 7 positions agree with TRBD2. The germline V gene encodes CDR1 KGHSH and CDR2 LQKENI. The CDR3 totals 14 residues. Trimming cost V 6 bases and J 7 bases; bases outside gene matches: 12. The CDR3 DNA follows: TGTGCCAGCTCGAACTCCCAGACTAGCATGGAGCAGTACTTC. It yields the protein CASSNSQTSMEQYF.